This is a list of T cell receptor beta chains from one sample in a study of shared clonotypes between healthy human individuals. Assay: immunoSEQ multiplex PCR; the TCRdb copy retains only in-frame clones and omits some. The sample holds about 2.1 million clones, over 85% seen once. Sequencing input: naive CD8+ T cells from PBMCs. The receptors shown here come from a man younger than 30 in good health. Some clones in this sample may be carry-over from other donors' samples. CDR3s include the opening cysteine and the closing phenylalanine or tryptophan. A D gene is named only where the DNA matches it firmly. Clone size, where shown, is once, few, many, or a class for clones that have expanded.

size: few
V: TRBV27
J: TRBJ1-2
D: .
CDR3: CASNPRQDPNYGYTF
DNA: TGTGCCAGCAACCCGAGACAGGATCCTAACTATGGCTACACCTTC

size: few
V: TRBV19
J: TRBJ2-7
D: .
CDR3: CASSAGIYEQYF
DNA: TGTGCCAGTAGTGCCGGAATCTACGAGCAGTACTTC

size: .
V: TRBV5-5
J: TRBJ1-1
D: .
CDR3: CASSPVGTEAFF
DNA: TGTGCCAGCAGCCCAGTAGGCACTGAAGCTTTCTTT

size: .
V: TRBV27
J: TRBJ1-2
D: .
CDR3: CASSLSGDLGFAGYTF
DNA: TGTGCCAGCAGTTTATCCGGGGATTTGGGTTTTGCTGGCTACACCTTC

size: .
V: TRBV21-1
J: TRBJ2-7
D: .
CDR3: CASCTGDFIEQYF
DNA: TGTGCCAGCTGCACGGGGGACTTTATCGAGCAGTACTTC

size: .
V: TRBV2
J: TRBJ2-7
D: .
CDR3: CASSDGTSYEQYF
DNA: TGTGCCAGCAGTGATGGGACATCCTACGAGCAGTACTTC

size: .
V: TRBV6-5
J: TRBJ2-1
D: TRBD1
CDR3: CASSSFNRGSYNEQFF
DNA: TGTGCCAGCAGTTCATTCAACAGGGGGTCCTACAATGAGCAGTTCTTC

size: .
V: TRBV28
J: TRBJ1-2
D: TRBD1
CDR3: CASTPGQTYGYTF
DNA: TGTGCCAGCACCCCGGGACAGACCTATGGCTACACCTTC

size: .
V: TRBV7-2
J: TRBJ2-1
D: TRBD2
CDR3: CASSHKASGSFEQFF
DNA: TGTGCCAGCAGCCACAAAGCTAGCGGGAGCTTTGAGCAGTTCTTC

size: .
V: TRBV11-2
J: TRBJ2-1
D: .
CDR3: CASSLDPTSSPYNEQFF
DNA: TGTGCCAGCAGCTTAGACCCGACAAGTAGCCCCTACAATGAGCAGTTCTTC

size: .
V: TRBV5-8
J: TRBJ2-4
D: .
CDR3: CASSSRTGPQLAKNIQYF
DNA: TGTGCCAGCAGCTCTCGGACGGGACCTCAGTTAGCCAAAAACATTCAGTACTTC

size: .
V: TRBV10-3
J: TRBJ2-7
D: TRBD2
CDR3: CAISVLNSGSSYEQYF
DNA: TGTGCCATCAGTGTATTGAATAGCGGGAGCTCCTACGAGCAGTACTTC

size: .
V: TRBV13
J: TRBJ1-2
D: .
CDR3: CASSLGYREPTLNYGYTF
DNA: TGTGCCAGCAGCTTAGGGTACAGGGAACCCACTCTTAACTATGGCTACACCTTC

size: .
V: TRBV5-1
J: TRBJ2-2
D: TRBD1
CDR3: CASSLGDRGLNGELFF
DNA: TGCGCCAGCAGCTTAGGAGACAGGGGGCTCAACGGGGAGCTGTTTTTT

size: .
V: TRBV2
J: TRBJ1-5
D: .
CDR3: CASGKPQHF
DNA: TGTGCCAGCGGCAAGCCCCAGCATTTT

size: .
V: TRBV6-1
J: TRBJ2-5
D: .
CDR3: CASSEMSRDGQYF
DNA: TGTGCCAGCAGTGAAATGAGTCGAGACGGTCAGTACTTC

size: .
V: TRBV13
J: TRBJ2-5
D: .
CDR3: CASSLGQGDGETQYF
DNA: TGTGCCAGCAGCTTAGGCCAGGGAGATGGGGAGACCCAGTACTTC

size: .
V: TRBV27
J: TRBJ2-7
D: TRBD2
CDR3: CASSLSGGYEQYF
DNA: TGTGCCAGCAGTTTAAGCGGGGGCTACGAGCAGTACTTC

size: .
V: TRBV6-1
J: TRBJ1-1
D: .
CDR3: CASSELRLNGEAFF
DNA: TGTGCCAGCAGTGAATTAAGACTCAACGGGGAGGCTTTCTTT

size: .
V: TRBV27
J: TRBJ1-2
D: .
CDR3: CASSPRGAQERGYGYTF
DNA: TGTGCCAGCAGTCCCAGAGGGGCCCAGGAGCGGGGCTATGGCTACACCTTC

size: .
V: TRBV7-9
J: TRBJ1-2
D: TRBD1
CDR3: CASSLGDRVYGYTF
DNA: TGTGCCAGCAGCTTGGGGGACAGGGTCTATGGCTACACCTTC

size: .
V: TRBV9
J: TRBJ2-7
D: TRBD1
CDR3: CANSIGKQGYYEQYF
DNA: TGTGCCAACTCAATTGGGAAACAGGGGTACTACGAGCAGTACTTC

size: .
V: TRBV27
J: TRBJ2-5
D: TRBD2
CDR3: CASSPPYAGGGRWETQYF
DNA: TGTGCCAGCAGTCCCCCCTATGCCGGGGGGGGCAGGTGGGAGACCCAGTACTTC

size: .
V: TRBV29-1
J: TRBJ2-1
D: TRBD2
CDR3: CSVTTVPMTSGVYNEQFF
DNA: TGCAGCGTTACTACCGTTCCAATGACTAGCGGGGTCTACAATGAGCAGTTCTTC

size: .
V: TRBV6-5
J: TRBJ2-2
D: TRBD1
CDR3: CASTRQGYTGELFF
DNA: TGTGCCAGCACCCGACAGGGGTACACCGGGGAGCTGTTTTTT

size: .
V: TRBV4-3
J: TRBJ2-5
D: TRBD2
CDR3: CASSQMGLAGGETQYF
DNA: TGCGCCAGCAGCCAAATGGGACTAGCGGGAGGTGAGACCCAGTACTTC

size: once
V: TRBV2
J: TRBJ2-3
D: TRBD2
CDR3: CASSEPLADLTDTQYF
DNA: TGTGCCAGCAGTGAACCCCTAGCGGACCTTACAGATACGCAGTATTTT

size: once
V: TRBV27
J: TRBJ2-2
D: TRBD2
CDR3: CASSFGSRTSGGGRGTGELFF
DNA: TGTGCCAGCAGTTTTGGCTCCAGGACTAGCGGAGGGGGGCGAGGCACCGGGGAGCTGTTTTTT

size: .
V: TRBV7-9
J: TRBJ2-5
D: .
CDR3: CASSRAGQGETQYF
DNA: TGTGCCAGCAGTAGGGCAGGGCAGGGGGAGACCCAGTACTTC